This T cell receptor (beta chain) was found in a study of blood T cell repertoires in COVID-19. Looking at the study overall: From T cells, B-cell-depleted T cells, or PBMCs came the material, which was cDNA or gDNA.

As processed by the authors: Reference gene primers were amplified, and this amplification served to estimate nucleated cell counts. Clones were read by immunoSEQ multiplex PCR, and TCRdb kept only the in-frame ones, dropping some. V and J calls plus clone size are reproduced from that table; the DNA served to infer D and trimming. The table shows some 220,000 clones, with roughly 87% occurring only once. V lost 5 bases and J 0 bases, leaving 10 bases between the germline ends. The CDR3 consists of 14 residues. Germline CDR1 and CDR2: MNHNY and SVGAGI (reference sequence). The specimen sequenced was peripheral blood. This rearrangement joins TRBV6-6 to TRBJ1-1; no definite D call. This sequence originates from a young woman who had recovered from COVID-19. In DNA, the CDR3 is TGTGCCAGCAGTATCCGACAACTGAACACTGAAGCTTTCTTT. Translation: CASSIRQLNTEAFF.